The sequence of this T cell receptor (beta chain) was determined in a study of CD8+ T cells in alopecia areata. Study results and limitations: Persistence during tofacitinib was seen for many expanded lesional clones in scalp and blood.

Extracted RNA was reverse transcribed into cDNA, the sequencing template. The protocol was immunoSEQ multiplex PCR, while the TCRdb copy is restricted to in-frame clones and leaves out a portion. The sample shows about 110,000 clones, about 60% of them seen only once. Details on this clone: Antigen: not known.

V lost 2 bases to trimming and J lost 5 bases; unmatched junction nucleotides: 2. The CDR3 consists of 12 residues. Germline CDR1 and CDR2: GTSNPN and SVGIG (reference sequence). Treatment defined: oral pan-JAK inhibitor, 5-10 mg twice daily. The TCR was taken from a human donor with alopecia areata. The rearrangement joins TRBV30 to TRBJ2-5; TRBD2 matches at 7 bases. The material sequenced was CD8+ T cells sorted from blood, taken at week 24, from a patient treated with tofacitinib. CDR3 in amino acids: CAWSLGGETQYF. The CDR3 nucleotides read TGTGCCTGGAGTTTGGGAGGGGAGACCCAGTACTTC.